The present T cell receptor (beta chain) was sequenced within a study of blood T cell repertoires in COVID-19. Study-level information: The United States, Italy and Spain provided the acute and convalescent COVID-19 samples. The cDNA or gDNA used as material had been derived from T cells, B-cell-depleted T cells, or PBMCs.

This CDR3 has 11 amino acids. The V and J ends lost 7 bases and 13 bases respectively, with 19 bases between them. Looked up from germline, CDR1 is DFQATT and CDR2 is SNEGSKA (reference sequence). Authors' analysis steps: Amplification from reference gene primers served as the basis for estimated nucleated cell counts. TCRdb keeps only in-frame clones here, not all; method: immunoSEQ multiplex PCR. The D gene and trimming were derived from the DNA, and the V and J assignments and clone size from that table. The table includes roughly 120,000 clones, 75% to 80% detected once. This TCR was recovered from a woman aged 80 or older with active or convalescent COVID-19. The chain couples TRBV20-1 to TRBJ1-1; D is unresolved. Sequencing was performed on peripheral blood. The CDR3 loop reads CSVATGEKFFF. Here the CDR3 DNA reads TGCAGTGTCGCCACCGGGGAGAAGTTTTTCTTT.